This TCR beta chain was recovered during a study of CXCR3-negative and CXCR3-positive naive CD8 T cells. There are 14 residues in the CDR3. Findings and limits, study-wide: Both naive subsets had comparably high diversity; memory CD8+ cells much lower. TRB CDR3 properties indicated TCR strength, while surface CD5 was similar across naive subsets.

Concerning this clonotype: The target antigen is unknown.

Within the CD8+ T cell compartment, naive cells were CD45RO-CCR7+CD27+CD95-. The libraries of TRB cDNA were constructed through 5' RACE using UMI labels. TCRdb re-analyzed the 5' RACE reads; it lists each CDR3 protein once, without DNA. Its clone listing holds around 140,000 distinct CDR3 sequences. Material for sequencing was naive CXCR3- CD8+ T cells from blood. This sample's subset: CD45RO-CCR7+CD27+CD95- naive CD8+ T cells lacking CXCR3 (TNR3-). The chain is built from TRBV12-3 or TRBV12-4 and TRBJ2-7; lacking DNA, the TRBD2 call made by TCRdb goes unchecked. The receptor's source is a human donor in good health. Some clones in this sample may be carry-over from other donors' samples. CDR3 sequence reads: CASSSPTPLGEQYF.